This TCR beta chain emerged from a study of blood T cell repertoires in COVID-19. Study information: Specimens from acute and convalescent COVID-19 originated in the United States, Italy and Spain. Sample material is recorded as cDNA or gDNA derived from T cells, B-cell-depleted T cells, or PBMCs.

Here immunoSEQ multiplex PCR was the method, and the copy in TCRdb shows in-frame clones only, minus some. This table has roughly 260,000 clones, about four fifths appearing once. Deletions cut 8 bases from V and 8 bases from J, with 12 bases between. This CDR3 has 11 amino acids. This clone was found once. Participants' reported clinical history set cohort assignment. The source of this sequence is a woman aged 40 to 49 who had been exposed to COVID-19. The sequencing sample was made of PBMCs or T cells enriched from blood (not recorded which). The chain recombines TRBV12-3 or TRBV12-4 with TRBJ1-2; D call uncertain. DNA of the CDR3: TGTGCCAGCGCGGCCCCGGGGGGCTACACCTTC. Its translation: CASAAPGGYTF.